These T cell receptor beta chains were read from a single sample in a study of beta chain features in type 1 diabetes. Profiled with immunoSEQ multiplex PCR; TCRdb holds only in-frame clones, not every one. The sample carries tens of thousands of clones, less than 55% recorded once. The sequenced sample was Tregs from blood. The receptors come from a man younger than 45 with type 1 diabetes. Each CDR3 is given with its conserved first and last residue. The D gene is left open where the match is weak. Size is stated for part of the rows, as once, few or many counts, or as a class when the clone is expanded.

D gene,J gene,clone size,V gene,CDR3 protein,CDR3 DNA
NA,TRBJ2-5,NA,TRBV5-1,CASSLTVEETQYF,TGCGCCAGCAGTTTGACAGTAGAAGAGACCCAGTACTTC
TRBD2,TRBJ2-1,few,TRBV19,CASRWGLAGESYNEQFF,TGTGCCAGTAGATGGGGACTAGCGGGGGAGTCTTACAATGAGCAGTTCTTC
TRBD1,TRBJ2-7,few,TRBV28,CASSSPGQGNSYEQYF,TGTGCCAGCAGTTCCCCCGGACAGGGAAACTCCTACGAGCAGTACTTC
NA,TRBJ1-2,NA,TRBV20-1,CSASYYDGYTF,TGCAGTGCTTCTTACTACGATGGCTACACCTTC
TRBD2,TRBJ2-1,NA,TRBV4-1,CASSQVLGGRAGGEQFF,TGCGCCAGCAGCCAAGTACTAGGCGGGAGGGCCGGAGGTGAGCAGTTCTTC
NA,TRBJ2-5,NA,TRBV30,CAWSVSLETQYF,TGTGCCTGGAGTGTATCCCTTGAGACCCAGTACTTC
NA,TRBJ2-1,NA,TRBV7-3,CASSLSDRGINEQFF,TGTGCCAGCAGCTTATCGGACCGGGGGATTAATGAGCAGTTCTTC
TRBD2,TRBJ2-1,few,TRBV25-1,CASSRFSGFPSYNEQFF,TGTGCCAGCAGCCGATTTAGCGGGTTCCCCTCCTACAATGAGCAGTTCTTC
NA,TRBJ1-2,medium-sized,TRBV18,CASSPRTDLVGYTF,TGTGCCAGCTCACCACGGACAGACCTCGTGGGCTACACCTTC
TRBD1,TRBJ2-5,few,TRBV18,CASSPGTGVFETQYF,TGTGCCAGCTCACCCGGGACAGGGGTTTTCGAGACCCAGTACTTC
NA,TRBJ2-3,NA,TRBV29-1,CSAYLGTDTQYF,TGCAGCGCCTACCTTGGCACAGATACGCAGTATTTT
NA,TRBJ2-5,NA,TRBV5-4,CASSRGSETQYF,TGTGCCAGCAGTCGTGGCTCGGAGACCCAGTACTTC
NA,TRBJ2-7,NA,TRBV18,CASSPSFGLGGAAYEQYF,TGTGCCAGCTCACCAAGTTTTGGGTTAGGGGGGGCCGCCTACGAGCAGTACTTC
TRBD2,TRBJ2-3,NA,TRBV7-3,CASSTTGLAGGGDTQYF,TGTGCCAGCAGCACAACGGGACTAGCGGGGGGAGGGGATACGCAGTATTTT
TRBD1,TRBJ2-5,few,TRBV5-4,CASSRGQLKETQYF,TGTGCCAGCAGCAGGGGACAGCTTAAAGAGACCCAGTACTTC
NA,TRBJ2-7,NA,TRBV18,CASSPPAPREQYF,TGTGCCAGCTCACCACCAGCCCCCCGGGAGCAGTACTTC
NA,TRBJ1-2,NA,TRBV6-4,CASSGGGYGYTF,TGTGCCAGCAGTGGAGGAGGCTATGGCTACACCTTC
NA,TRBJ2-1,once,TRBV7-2,CASSGPVISYNEQFF,TGTGCCAGCAGCGGTCCGGTCATCTCCTACAATGAGCAGTTCTTC
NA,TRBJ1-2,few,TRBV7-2,CASSPDRRYGYTF,TGTGCCAGCAGCCCGGACAGAAGATATGGCTACACCTTC
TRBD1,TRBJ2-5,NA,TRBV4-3,CASSRSGQGGRETQYF,TGCGCCAGCAGCCGATCGGGACAGGGAGGTCGAGAGACCCAGTACTTC
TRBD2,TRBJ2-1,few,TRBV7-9,CASSPPRLAGHYNEQFF,TGTGCCAGCAGCCCGCCGAGACTAGCGGGCCACTACAATGAGCAGTTCTTC
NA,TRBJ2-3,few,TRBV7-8,CASSSRGFTDTQYF,TGTGCCAGCAGCTCTAGGGGCTTCACAGATACGCAGTATTTT
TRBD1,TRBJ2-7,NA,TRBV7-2,CASSSASGTGYYEQYF,TGTGCCAGCAGCTCCGCTTCCGGGACAGGGTACTACGAGCAGTACTTC
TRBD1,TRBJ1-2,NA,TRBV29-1,CSVGGQDGYTF,TGCAGCGTTGGTGGACAGGATGGCTACACCTTC
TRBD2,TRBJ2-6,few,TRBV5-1,CASSSTSGRGPGANVLTF,TGCGCCAGCAGCTCCACTAGCGGGAGGGGCCCGGGGGCCAACGTCCTGACTTTC
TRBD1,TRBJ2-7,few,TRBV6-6,CASGRPGTGDYEQYF,TGTGCCAGCGGCAGACCCGGGACAGGAGACTACGAGCAGTACTTC
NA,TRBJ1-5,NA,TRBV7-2,CASSLMAPTQNQPQHF,TGTGCCAGCAGCTTAATGGCCCCCACGCAAAATCAGCCCCAGCATTTT
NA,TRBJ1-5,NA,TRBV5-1,CASSPQGEEQPQHF,TGCGCCAGCAGCCCACAGGGAGAAGAACAGCCCCAGCATTTT
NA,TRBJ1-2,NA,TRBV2,CASSEEGNYGYTF,TGTGCCAGCAGTGAAGAGGGGAATTATGGCTACACCTTC
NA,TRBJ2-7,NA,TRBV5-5,CASSSQGGPIYEQYF,TGTGCCAGCAGCTCACAGGGAGGGCCTATCTACGAGCAGTACTTC
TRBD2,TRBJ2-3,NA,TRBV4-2,CASSQDRRSGRAEDTQYF,TGTGCCAGCAGCCAAGATCGTAGGAGCGGGAGGGCCGAAGATACGCAGTATTTT
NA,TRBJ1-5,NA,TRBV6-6,CASRRGGPDNQPQHF,TGTGCCAGCAGAAGGGGGGGGCCTGACAATCAGCCCCAGCATTTT
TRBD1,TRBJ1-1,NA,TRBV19,CASSSQGAEAFF,TGTGCCAGTAGTTCTCAGGGGGCTGAAGCTTTCTTT